Sequencing of this T cell receptor (beta chain) was carried out in a study of T cells in Graves' hyperthyroidism and ophthalmopathy. The CDR3 is made up of 14 amino acids. The germline V gene has CDR1 KGHSH and CDR2 LQKENI. Germline trimming cut 3 bases from V and 3 bases from J; bases unmatched to any gene: 2. This clonotype has ten or more counts. Researchers took RNA transcripts and amplified the TCR beta CDR3 regions from them. First-round RT-PCR with HTBI primers amplified the TCR CDR3 region. TCRdb passed the multiplex PCR reads through MiXCR, listing each CDR3 protein once. The repertoire consists of hundreds of thousands of distinct CDR3 sequences, with about 14% occurring once and the leading ten covering approximately 13%.

The clonotype comes from a young man with Graves' ophthalmopathy. The specimen sequenced was blood. The rearrangement uses TRBV18 and TRBJ1-5; 7 nucleotides agree with TRBD1. The CDR3 DNA reads TGTGCCAGCTCACCCGGACAGGACAATCAGCCCCAGCATTTT. Translated: CASSPGQDNQPQHF.